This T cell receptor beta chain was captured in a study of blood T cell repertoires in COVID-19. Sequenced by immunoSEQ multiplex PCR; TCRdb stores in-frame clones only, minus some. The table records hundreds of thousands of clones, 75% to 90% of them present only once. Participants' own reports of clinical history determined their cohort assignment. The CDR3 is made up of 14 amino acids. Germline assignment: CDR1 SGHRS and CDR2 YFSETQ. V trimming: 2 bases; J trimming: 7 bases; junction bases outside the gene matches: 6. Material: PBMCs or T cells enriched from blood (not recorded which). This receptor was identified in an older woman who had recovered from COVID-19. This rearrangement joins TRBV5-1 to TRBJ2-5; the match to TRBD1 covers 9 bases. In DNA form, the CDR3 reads TGCGCCAGCAGCTTAGGGACAGGGCCGTGGACCCAGTACTTC. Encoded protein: CASSLGTGPWTQYF.